The entry below gives a single TCR beta chain sequence along with its context. The target of this receptor is not known. No much larger clonotype is one base removed from it; base qualities were not supplied. The library came from the immunoSEQ multiplex PCR assay. The authors processed their data as follows. A statistical classification framework was built for diagnosing cytomegalovirus status from the catalog of TCR beta chain sequences. The table comes from immuneACCESS by way of TCRdb, which keeps in-frame sequences with V and J called. Part of the clones is missing from these tables; in studies checked, under half for an unresolved V gene and the rest for unknown reasons. V, J and clone size are those of that table, while D and trimming were read from the DNA. The sample table shows roughly 79,000 clones, and more than 85% are seen once. The ten top clones hold 0.65% to 0.7% of the sample. The donors were included in the validation cohort of 100 to 150 subjects, a group kept apart from the approximately 650-subject first cohort.

These data are taken from a study of cytomegalovirus exposure and HLA in healthy donors (dated by TCRdb to about 2017). In terms of the full investigation: A later analysis indicated that the 120 or so validation repertoires were generated on the platform also employed for the 720 or so repertoires of the first cohort. The study aimed to test whether cataloging public T cell receptors could reveal signatures of past pathogen exposure. In addition to the first cohort of 500 to 850 subjects, a separate validation cohort of 120 different subjects was used. High-throughput TCR immunosequencing, statistical association of individual TCRs with disease status, and machine learning were combined to predict cytomegalovirus infection status. The study at large found these results: Most TCR sequences were observed very rarely across donors, whereas some public TCRs were present in many individuals. Cytomegalovirus status was reported to be diagnosed by the classifier with high specificity and sensitivity in both the original and validation cohorts. The authors suggested that the approach could potentially be extended to other disease states and immunological phenotypes. The study gave a list of more than 150 TCR beta chains associated with cytomegalovirus. In vitro tests confirmed that three of the cytomegalovirus-associated TCR beta chains recognize cytomegalovirus antigens. In a later analysis, TCRs clustered in the first cohort were found to also tend to co-occur in the 120 validation repertoires, with 90% to 95% of cluster scores above 0. All 120 or so repertoires were used to score co-occurrence in the validation cohort in a later analysis, because that analysis had no HLA typing for the cohort.

For CDR1 and CDR2, the germline V gene (reference sequence) lists MNHEY and SMNVEV. The CDR3 numbers 15 residues from cysteine through phenylalanine. The only DNA kept is the CDR3, 45 bases in frame from the first base. The germline V and J ends show losses of 0 bases and 8 bases respectively, and no gene match explains 6 bases of the junction. The chain joins TRBV27 to TRBJ2-1, with 8 bases matching TRBD1. The sequenced material came from PBMCs. The sequence derives from a man younger than 35 in good health and CMV-seronegative. The DNA sequence is as follows: TGTGCCAGCAGTTTATCCTGGGACAGGTTCGATGAGCAGTTCTTC. It translates as CASSLSWDRFDEQFF.